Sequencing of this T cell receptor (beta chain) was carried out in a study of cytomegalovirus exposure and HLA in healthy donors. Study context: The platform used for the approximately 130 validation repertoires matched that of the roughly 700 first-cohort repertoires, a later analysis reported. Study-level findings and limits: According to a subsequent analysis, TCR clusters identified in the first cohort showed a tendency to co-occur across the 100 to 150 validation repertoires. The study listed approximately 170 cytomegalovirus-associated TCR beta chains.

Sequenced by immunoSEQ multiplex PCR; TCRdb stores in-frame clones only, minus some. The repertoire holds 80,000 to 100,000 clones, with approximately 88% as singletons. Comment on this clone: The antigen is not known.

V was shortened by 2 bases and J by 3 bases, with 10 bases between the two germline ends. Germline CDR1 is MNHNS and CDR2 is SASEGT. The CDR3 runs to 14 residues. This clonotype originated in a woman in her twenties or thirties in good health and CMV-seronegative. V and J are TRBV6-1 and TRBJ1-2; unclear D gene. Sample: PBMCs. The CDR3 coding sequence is TGTGCCAGCAGTGAATCCGGGCGGGACTATGGCTACACCTTC. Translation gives CASSESGRDYGYTF.